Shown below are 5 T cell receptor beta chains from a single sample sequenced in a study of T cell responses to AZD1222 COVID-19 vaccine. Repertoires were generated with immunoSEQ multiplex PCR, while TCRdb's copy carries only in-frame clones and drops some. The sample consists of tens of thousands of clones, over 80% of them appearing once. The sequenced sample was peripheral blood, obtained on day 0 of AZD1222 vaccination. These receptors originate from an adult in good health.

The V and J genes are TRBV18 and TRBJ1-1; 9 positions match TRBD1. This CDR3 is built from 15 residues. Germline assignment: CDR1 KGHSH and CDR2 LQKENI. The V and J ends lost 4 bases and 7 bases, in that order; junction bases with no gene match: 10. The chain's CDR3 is CASSRLGQGQIEAFF. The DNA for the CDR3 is TGTGCCAGCTCACGACTCGGACAGGGGCAAATTGAAGCTTTCTTT.

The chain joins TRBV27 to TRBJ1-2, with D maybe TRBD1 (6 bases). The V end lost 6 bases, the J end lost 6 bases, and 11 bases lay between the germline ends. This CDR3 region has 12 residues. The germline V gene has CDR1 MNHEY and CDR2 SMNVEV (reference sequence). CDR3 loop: CASSTSGDGYTF. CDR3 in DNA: TGTGCCAGCAGCACTTCAGGGGATGGCTACACCTTC.

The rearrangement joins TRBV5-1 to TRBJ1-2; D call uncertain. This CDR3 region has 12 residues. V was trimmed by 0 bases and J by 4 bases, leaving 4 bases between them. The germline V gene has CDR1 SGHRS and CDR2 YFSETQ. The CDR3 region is CASSLASYGYTF. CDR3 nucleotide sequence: TGCGCCAGCAGCTTGGCGAGCTATGGCTACACCTTC.

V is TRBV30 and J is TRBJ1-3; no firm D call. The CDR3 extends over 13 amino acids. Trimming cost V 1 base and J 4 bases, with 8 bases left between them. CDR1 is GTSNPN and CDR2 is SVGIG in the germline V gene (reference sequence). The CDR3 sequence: CAWSGGSGNTIYF. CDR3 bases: TGTGCCTGGAGTGGGGGATCCGGAAACACCATATATTTT. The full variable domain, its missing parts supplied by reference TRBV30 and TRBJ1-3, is SQTIHQWPATLVQPVGSPLSLECTVEGTSNPNLYWYRQAAGRGLQLLFYSVGIGQISSEVPQNLSASRPQDRQFILSSKKLLLSDSGFYLCAWSGGSGNTIYFGEGSWLTVV.

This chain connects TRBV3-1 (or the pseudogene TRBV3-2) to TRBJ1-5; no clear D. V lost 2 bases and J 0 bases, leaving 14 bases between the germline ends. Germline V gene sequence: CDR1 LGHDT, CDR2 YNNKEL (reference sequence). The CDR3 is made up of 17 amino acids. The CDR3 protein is CASSQTGSDYSNQPQHF. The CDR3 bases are TGTGCCAGCAGCCAAACCGGGAGCGACTATAGCAATCAGCCCCAGCATTTT.